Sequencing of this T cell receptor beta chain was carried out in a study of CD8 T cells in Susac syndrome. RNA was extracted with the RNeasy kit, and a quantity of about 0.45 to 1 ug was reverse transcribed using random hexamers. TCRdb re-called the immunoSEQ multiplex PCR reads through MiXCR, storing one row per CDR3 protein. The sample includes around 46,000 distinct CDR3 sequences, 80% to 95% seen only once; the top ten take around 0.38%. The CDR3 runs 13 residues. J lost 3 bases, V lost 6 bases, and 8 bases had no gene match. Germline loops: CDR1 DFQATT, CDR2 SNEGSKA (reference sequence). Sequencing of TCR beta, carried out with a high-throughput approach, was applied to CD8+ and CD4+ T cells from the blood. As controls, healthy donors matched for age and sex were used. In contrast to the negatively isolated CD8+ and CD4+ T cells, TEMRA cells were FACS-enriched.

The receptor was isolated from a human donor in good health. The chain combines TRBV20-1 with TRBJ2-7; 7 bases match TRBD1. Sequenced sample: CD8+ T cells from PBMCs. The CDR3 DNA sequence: TGCAGTGCAGCCGGGACAGTAGACTACGAGCAGTACTTC. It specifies CSAAGTVDYEQYF.